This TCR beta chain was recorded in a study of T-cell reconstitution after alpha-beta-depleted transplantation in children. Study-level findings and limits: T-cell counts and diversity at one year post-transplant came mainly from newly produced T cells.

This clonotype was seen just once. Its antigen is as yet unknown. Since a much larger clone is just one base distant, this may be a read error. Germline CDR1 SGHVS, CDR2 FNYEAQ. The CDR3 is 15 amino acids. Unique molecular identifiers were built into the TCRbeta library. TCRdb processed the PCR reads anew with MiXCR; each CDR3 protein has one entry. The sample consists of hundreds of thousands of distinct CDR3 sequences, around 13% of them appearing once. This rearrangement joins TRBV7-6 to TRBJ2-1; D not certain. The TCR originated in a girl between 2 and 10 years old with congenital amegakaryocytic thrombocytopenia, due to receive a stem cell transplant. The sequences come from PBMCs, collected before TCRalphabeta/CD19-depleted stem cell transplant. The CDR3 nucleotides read TGTGCCAGCAGGTTAGGGCCGACAAACTACAATGAGCAGTTCTTC. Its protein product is CASRLGPTNYNEQFF.